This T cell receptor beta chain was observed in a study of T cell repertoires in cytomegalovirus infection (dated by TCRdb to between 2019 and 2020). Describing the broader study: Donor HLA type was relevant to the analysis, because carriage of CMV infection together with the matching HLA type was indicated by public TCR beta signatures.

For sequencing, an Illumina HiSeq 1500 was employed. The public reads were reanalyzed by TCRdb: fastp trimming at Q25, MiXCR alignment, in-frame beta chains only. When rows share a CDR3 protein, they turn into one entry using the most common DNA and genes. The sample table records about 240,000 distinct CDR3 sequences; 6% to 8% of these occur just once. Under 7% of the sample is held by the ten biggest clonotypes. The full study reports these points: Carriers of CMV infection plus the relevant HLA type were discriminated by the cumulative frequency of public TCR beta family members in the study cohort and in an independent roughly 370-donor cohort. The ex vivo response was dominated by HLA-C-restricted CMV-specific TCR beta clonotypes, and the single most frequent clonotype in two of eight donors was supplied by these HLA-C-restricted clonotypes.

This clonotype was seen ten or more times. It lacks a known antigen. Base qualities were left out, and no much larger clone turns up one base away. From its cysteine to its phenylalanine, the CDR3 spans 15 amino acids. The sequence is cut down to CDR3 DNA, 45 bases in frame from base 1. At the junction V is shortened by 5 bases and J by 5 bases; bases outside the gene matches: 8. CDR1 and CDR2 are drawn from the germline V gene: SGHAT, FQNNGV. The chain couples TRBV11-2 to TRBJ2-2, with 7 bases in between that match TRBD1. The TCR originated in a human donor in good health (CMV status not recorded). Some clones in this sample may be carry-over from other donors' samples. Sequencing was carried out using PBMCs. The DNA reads TGTGCCAGCAGCCTAGTCGGGACAGTTACCGGGGAGCTGTTTTTT. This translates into CASSLVGTVTGELFF.